This T cell receptor beta chain was identified during a study of blood T cell repertoires in COVID-19. Study information: Two negative PCRs, clearance, or symptom resolution were required of recovered Cohort 3 donors. There were acute and convalescent COVID-19 samples, and they came from the United States, Italy and Spain.

Generated by immunoSEQ multiplex PCR, the TCRdb table keeps only in-frame clones and is missing some. This sample has some 200,000 clones, with roughly 84% found just once. Germline V gene sequence: CDR1 LNHDA, CDR2 SQIVND (reference sequence). V was cut by 1 base and J by 0 bases, with 9 bases left in between. The CDR3 is 15 amino acids. Enrolled through a virtual design, the participants were between about 18 and 89 years of age and came from roughly 22 US areas. In assigning cohorts, the study relied on participant-reported clinical history. The clonotype comes from a man in his thirties or forties in a cohort exposed to, infected with or recovered from COVID-19 (not recorded which). V usage is TRBV19 and J usage is TRBJ1-2; D is unclear. The sequenced sample was PBMCs or T cells enriched from blood (not recorded which). CDR3 loop: CASSIGGQPNYGYTF. In nucleotides, the CDR3 is TGTGCCAGTAGTATAGGAGGGCAGCCTAACTATGGCTACACCTTC.